This T cell receptor beta chain is from a study of T cell changes during pregnancy in multiple sclerosis. Germline values: CDR1 SEHNR, CDR2 FQNEAQ (reference sequence). Deletions cut 1 base from V and 0 bases from J, with 13 bases between. This CDR3 is built from 17 residues. The data were produced by immunoSEQ multiplex PCR, yet TCRdb's version contains in-frame clones alone and is incomplete. The sample consists of 60,000 or so clones, around 90% of them appearing once. The sample in question was peripheral blood, obtained in the first trimester of pregnancy. The source of this sequence is a female donor in good health, enrolled as a control in a pregnancy study. V is TRBV7-9 and J is TRBJ1-3; weak D call: TRBD1 (5 bases). The CDR3 is CASSLGSGLSSGNTIYF. The CDR3 nucleotides read TGTGCCAGCAGCTTAGGATCAGGGTTGAGCTCTGGAAACACCATATATTTT.